The 5 T cell receptor beta chains below all came from one sample that was sequenced in a study of regulatory T cells in long-lasting Graves disease. Time point in this sample: persistent/refractory GD, antithyroid drugs over 5 years with positive TRAb. From PBMCs, RNA was extracted and then used to make the TCR library. Building of the TCR beta libraries involved iRepertoire HTBI primers and Arm-PCR of CDR3 regions. TCRdb ran MiXCR on the multiplex PCR reads and lists one entry per CDR3 protein. The data hold 350,000 to 450,000 distinct CDR3 sequences, with roughly 20% observed a single time. Source: peripheral blood mononuclear cells (PBMCs), taken when the disease was refractory, from a patient treated with antithyroid drugs. Receptors were obtained from a woman aged 40-49 years with Graves disease.

This clonotype was counted only a few times. V usage is TRBV5-4 and J usage is TRBJ2-6; unclear D gene. V was trimmed by 1 base and J by 0 bases, leaving 11 bases between them. Germline CDR1 SGHNT, CDR2 YYREEE (reference sequence). This CDR3 comprises 17 residues. The CDR3 region has the DNA TGTGCCAGCAGCTTGAACAGCGAACGCTCTGGGGCCAACGTCCTGACTTTC. Protein sequence: CASSLNSERSGANVLTF. Based on the CDR3 plus reference TRBV5-4 and TRBJ2-6, the full variable domain is ETGVTQSPTHLIKTRGQQVTLRCSSQSGHNTVSWYQQALGQGPQFIFQYYREEENGRGNFPPRFSGLQFPNYSSELNVNALELDDSALYLCASSLNSERSGANVLTFGAGSRLTVL.

This clonotype came up many times. The V call is TRBV28, the J call TRBJ1-4; 7 bases are shared with TRBD1. Trimming took 5 bases from V and 8 from J; bases not matched to a gene: 17. Germline CDR1 MDHEN, CDR2 SYDVKM. The CDR3 spans 17 residues. CDR3 sequence (DNA): TGTGCCAGCAGTCCTTCACCACACAGGGGAGGAGGAGAAAAACTGTTTTTT. This gives the protein CASSPSPHRGGGEKLFF.

This clonotype has only a few counts. The rearrangement links TRBV20-1 to TRBJ1-5; the D is unclear. The CDR3 loop spans 12 amino acids. Trimming removed 3 bases at V and 4 bases at J, with 7 bases between. Germline V lookup: CDR1 DFQATT, CDR2 SNEGSKA (reference sequence). The CDR3 here is CSARKRNQPQHF. In DNA, the CDR3 is TGCAGTGCTAGGAAAAGAAATCAGCCCCAGCATTTT.

This clonotype was observed a handful of times. The V and J genes are TRBV12-3 or TRBV12-4 and TRBJ2-5; the D is unclear. Trimming took 7 bases from V and 5 from J, leaving 8 bases between them. This CDR3 comprises 11 residues. CDR3 sequence reads: CASTMAETQYF. CDR3 coding DNA: TGTGCCAGCACCATGGCGGAGACCCAGTACTTC.

In this sample, this clonotype turned up a few times. The chain joins TRBV7-2 to TRBJ2-3; D is unclear. The V end was cut by 5 bases, the J end by 4 bases, with 16 bases between. This CDR3 has 15 residues. The V gene's germline CDR1 is SGHTA and CDR2 FQGNSA. CDR3 bases: TGTGCCAGCAGCCAAGGTGGGATCGGCCCAGATACGCAGTATTTT. It translates to CASSQGGIGPDTQYF.